This is a list of T cell receptor beta chains from one sample in a study of Tregs in tolerant kidney transplant recipients. Sequencing was performed with immunoSEQ multiplex PCR; in TCRdb, only in-frame clones are kept and a portion is missing. The sample records approximately 50,000 clones, approximately 91% being singletons. Sequenced here: CD8+ T cells from blood (PBMCs), sampled 24 months after the transplant. The receptor set was obtained from a human patient who received a combined kidney and bone marrow transplant. The graft donor may be the source of some T cells. Both conserved end residues are part of each CDR3. The order of the fields is D gene, CDR3 length, J gene, clone size, V gene, CDR3 DNA, CDR3 protein. A D gene is named only where the DNA matches it firmly. Size values are once, few and many counts, or a class for expanded clones, and some rows have none.

>.|14|TRBJ2-3|few|TRBV27
TGTGCCAGCAGACCAACAGGCAGCACAGATACGCAGTATTTT
CASRPTGSTDTQYF
>TRBD2|15|TRBJ2-1|few|TRBV7-7
TGTGCCAGCAGCTTAGTCCTAGCGGGAGAGAATGAGCAGTTCTTC
CASSLVLAGENEQFF
>TRBD1|13|TRBJ2-7|.|TRBV11-2
TGTGCCAGCAGCATGGGACAGCCGCACGAGCAGTACTTC
CASSMGQPHEQYF
>TRBD1|15|TRBJ2-7|.|TRBV18
TGTGCCAGCTCACCACCGGGCAGGGGGCAATTCGAGCAGTACTTC
CASSPPGRGQFEQYF
>.|16|TRBJ2-1|.|TRBV9
TGTGCCAGCAGCGTGGATTATCTGACTACCTACAATGAGCAGTTCTTC
CASSVDYLTTYNEQFF
>TRBD1|16|TRBJ2-4|.|TRBV11-2
TGTGCCAGCAGCCCAAGGACAGGGGTGGCCAAAAACATTCAGTACTTC
CASSPRTGVAKNIQYF
>TRBD1|16|TRBJ2-7|.|TRBV27
TGTGCCAGCAGTCCCTCCCGGGGACAGGAGTCCTACGAGCAGTACTTC
CASSPSRGQESYEQYF
>.|13|TRBJ1-1|.|TRBV6-5
TGTGCCAGCACCGGACAGATGAGCACTGAAGCTTTCTTT
CASTGQMSTEAFF
>.|15|TRBJ2-3|once|TRBV7-9
TGTGCCAGCAGCTTAACCAGGGCACCTACAGATACGCAGTATTTT
CASSLTRAPTDTQYF
>.|15|TRBJ1-2|.|TRBV28
TGTGCCAGCAGTTTATATCGGGAGGGTCCCGACGGCTACACCTTC
CASSLYREGPDGYTF
>.|14|TRBJ1-2|.|TRBV4-3
TGCGCCAGCAGCCAAGCAATGGGGGGGTATGGCTACACCTTC
CASSQAMGGYGYTF
>TRBD2|15|TRBJ2-1|.|TRBV7-9
TGTGCCAGCAGCTTAGTAGCGGGAGAAGGCAATGAGCAGTTCTTC
CASSLVAGEGNEQFF
>.|14|TRBJ1-1|.|TRBV4-1
TGCGCCAGCAGCCTGGACCAGGAGGCGACTGAAGCTTTCTTT
CASSLDQEATEAFF
>.|16|TRBJ2-2|.|TRBV11-2
TGTGCCAGCAGCTTAGAAGCCTGGCGGGACACCGGGGAGCTGTTTTTT
CASSLEAWRDTGELFF
>TRBD1|13|TRBJ2-1|.|TRBV6-6
TGTGCCAGCAGACCGACAGGGAGCAATGAGCAGTTCTTC
CASRPTGSNEQFF
>TRBD1|15|TRBJ1-5|few|TRBV7-2
TGTGCCAGCAGCCAGGACAGGGGGCGAAATCAGCCCCAGCATTTT
CASSQDRGRNQPQHF
>TRBD1|20|TRBJ1-4|.|TRBV4-3
TGCGCCAGCAGCCAATTCCCCTGGGGGACAGAAATGCGCAGGGATGAAAAACTGTTTTTT
CASSQFPWGTEMRRDEKLFF
>.|16|TRBJ1-6|.|TRBV27
TGTGCCAGCAGTTTGGGGGTGGGGGGGTGGAATTCACCCCTCCACTTT
CASSLGVGGWNSPLHF
>TRBD1|16|TRBJ2-7|.|TRBV27
TGTGCCAGCAGTTTGATAGGGACAGGGGGAGTCGACGAGCAGTACTTC
CASSLIGTGGVDEQYF
>TRBD1|17|TRBJ2-6|.|TRBV9
TGTGCCAGCAGCGGCCGGGACAGGGGGCTAGGGGCCAACGTCCTGACTTTC
CASSGRDRGLGANVLTF
>.|18|TRBJ2-2|.|TRBV21-1
TGTGCCAGCAGCCCTCAGTCGAAACTAGATGCGAACACCGGGGAGCTGTTTTTT
CASSPQSKLDANTGELFF
>TRBD1|21|TRBJ1-4|.|TRBV2
TGTGCCAGCAGTGAATCGGTAGACTTAGGGACAGGGGGTACTGCTAATGAAAAACTGTTTTTT
CASSESVDLGTGGTANEKLFF
>TRBD1|14|TRBJ2-4|.|TRBV11-3
TGTGCCAGCAGCCCCCGGGACAGGGGGAACATTCAGTACTTC
CASSPRDRGNIQYF
>.|14|TRBJ2-2|.|TRBV13
TGTGCCAGCACCTTGGGACAGAACACCGGGGAGCTGTTTTTT
CASTLGQNTGELFF
>TRBD1|17|TRBJ1-2|.|TRBV4-3
TGCGCCAGCAGCCAAGCAACGACAGGGGGCCTTTACTATGGCTACACCTTC
CASSQATTGGLYYGYTF
>TRBD1|14|TRBJ2-7|.|TRBV4-2
TGTGCCAGCAGCCAAGAACGACAGGGCGACGAGCAGTACTTC
CASSQERQGDEQYF
>TRBD2|18|TRBJ2-3|few|TRBV27
TGTGCCAGCAGTTCTCTAGCGGGGGCAGTGTCTAGCACAGATACGCAGTATTTT
CASSSLAGAVSSTDTQYF
>.|15|TRBJ1-1|.|TRBV7-6
TGTGCCAGCAGCTTAGTTGGAGGGGCGAACACTGAAGCTTTCTTT
CASSLVGGANTEAFF
>.|14|TRBJ2-3|.|TRBV27
TGTGCCAGCAACTGGGCAGGTCTCACAGATACGCAGTATTTT
CASNWAGLTDTQYF
>TRBD1|16|TRBJ2-5|.|TRBV5-6
TGTGCCAGCAGCTCTCGGACAGGGGTTTTCGGGGAGACCCAGTACTTC
CASSSRTGVFGETQYF
>TRBD2|15|TRBJ2-5|.|TRBV4-3
TGCGCCAGCAGCCAAGGGGAGCGGGAGCCAGAGACCCAGTACTTC
CASSQGEREPETQYF
>TRBD2|22|TRBJ2-1|medium-sized|TRBV7-3
TGTGCCAGCAGCCTCATTTTAAAGGGGATGACAGGGAAGGGACTAGCGAACAATGAGCAGTTCTTC
CASSLILKGMTGKGLANNEQFF
>.|16|TRBJ2-1|.|TRBV4-1
TGCGCCAGCAGCCAAGTGCAGGGGGGCCTCTACAATGAGCAGTTCTTC
CASSQVQGGLYNEQFF
>TRBD1|16|TRBJ2-4|.|TRBV10-3
TGTGCCATCAGTGAGTCGGGACAGGGGACCAAAAACATTCAGTACTTC
CAISESGQGTKNIQYF
>.|15|TRBJ2-5|.|TRBV2
TGTGCCAGCAGTGGCGGGGTTTCTAGCCAAGAGACCCAGTACTTC
CASSGGVSSQETQYF
>.|13|TRBJ2-7|once|TRBV27
TGTGCCAGCAGTAACACAGGGAACCACGAGCAGTACTTC
CASSNTGNHEQYF
>.|14|TRBJ2-7|.|TRBV10-2
TGCGCCAGCGGGCCTGGGGGCAGGGCCTACGAGCAGTACTTC
CASGPGGRAYEQYF
>.|17|TRBJ2-6|.|TRBV10-1
TGCGCCAGCAGTGAGTCGAAAAGAGCCTCTGGGGCCAACGTCCTGACTTTC
CASSESKRASGANVLTF
>.|15|TRBJ1-6|.|TRBV9
TGTGCCAGCAGCCCCGAAAGCTCCTATAATTCCCCCCTCCACTTT
CASSPESSYNSPLHF
>.|11|TRBJ1-1|.|TRBV29-1
TGCAGCGTAACGCAGGGCACTGAAGCTTTCTTT
CSVTQGTEAFF
>TRBD2|12|TRBJ2-1|.|TRBV19
TGTGCCAGTAGAACAACTAGCGGGAGGCAGTTCTTC
CASRTTSGRQFF
>TRBD1|15|TRBJ1-2|.|TRBV7-2
TGTGCCAGCAGCTCCCAACAGGGGGCAGCGGATGGCTACACCTTC
CASSSQQGAADGYTF
>TRBD1|16|TRBJ1-6|.|TRBV9
TGTGCCAGCAGCGAAGATCACCGGGACAGTTCTTCACCCCTCCACTTT
CASSEDHRDSSSPLHF
>TRBD2|14|TRBJ2-7|.|TRBV27
TGTGCCAGCAGTTGGACTAGCGGGAACTACGAGCAGTACTTC
CASSWTSGNYEQYF
>TRBD2|18|TRBJ2-7|.|TRBV2
TGTGCCAGCAGTGAAGGACTAGCGGGGTTTCCTTTCTCCTACGAGCAGTACTTC
CASSEGLAGFPFSYEQYF